This TCR beta chain was captured in a study of cytomegalovirus exposure and HLA in healthy donors. Looking at the study overall: In terms of ancestry, the Caucasian-associated cluster contained roughly 81% of the roughly 400 genotyped donors. Points from the study as a whole: Later analysis demonstrated an association between a missense DCLRE1C variant and TCR beta V- and J-gene trimming.

The V gene's germline CDR1 is KGHSH and CDR2 LQKENI. The CDR3 is made up of 15 amino acids. V lost 4 bases and J lost 4, with 13 bases in between. A word on this clone: The target antigen is unknown.

Amplification used 60 Vbeta primers and 13 Jbeta primers. Assay used: immunoSEQ multiplex PCR; TCRdb lists only in-frame clones, some missing. The data include about 42,000 clones; the top ten clones carry approximately 1.5%. The chain carries TRBV18 and TRBJ2-2, with D possibly matching TRBD1 (6 bases). Material for sequencing was PBMCs. This clonotype was sampled from a man aged 25-45 years in good health and CMV-seronegative. CDR3 DNA: TGTGCCAGCTCACAAAGGGGACACCTCACCGGGGAGCTGTTTTTT. It specifies CASSQRGHLTGELFF.